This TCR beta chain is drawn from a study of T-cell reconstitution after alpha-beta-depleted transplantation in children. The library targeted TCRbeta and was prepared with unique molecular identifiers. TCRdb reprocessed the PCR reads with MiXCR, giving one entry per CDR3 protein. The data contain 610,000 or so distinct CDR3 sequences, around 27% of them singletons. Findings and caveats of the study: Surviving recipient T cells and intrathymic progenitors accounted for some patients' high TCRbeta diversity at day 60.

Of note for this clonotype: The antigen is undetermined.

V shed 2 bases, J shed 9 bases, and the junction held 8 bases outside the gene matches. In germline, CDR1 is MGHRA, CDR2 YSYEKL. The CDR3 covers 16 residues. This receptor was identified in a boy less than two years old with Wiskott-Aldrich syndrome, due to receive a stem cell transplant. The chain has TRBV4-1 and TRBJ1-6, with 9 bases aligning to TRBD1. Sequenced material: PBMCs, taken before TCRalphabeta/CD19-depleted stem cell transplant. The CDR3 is CASSQIWGTGTSPLHF. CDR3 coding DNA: TGCGCCAGCAGCCAAATCTGGGGGACAGGGACTTCACCCCTCCACTTT.